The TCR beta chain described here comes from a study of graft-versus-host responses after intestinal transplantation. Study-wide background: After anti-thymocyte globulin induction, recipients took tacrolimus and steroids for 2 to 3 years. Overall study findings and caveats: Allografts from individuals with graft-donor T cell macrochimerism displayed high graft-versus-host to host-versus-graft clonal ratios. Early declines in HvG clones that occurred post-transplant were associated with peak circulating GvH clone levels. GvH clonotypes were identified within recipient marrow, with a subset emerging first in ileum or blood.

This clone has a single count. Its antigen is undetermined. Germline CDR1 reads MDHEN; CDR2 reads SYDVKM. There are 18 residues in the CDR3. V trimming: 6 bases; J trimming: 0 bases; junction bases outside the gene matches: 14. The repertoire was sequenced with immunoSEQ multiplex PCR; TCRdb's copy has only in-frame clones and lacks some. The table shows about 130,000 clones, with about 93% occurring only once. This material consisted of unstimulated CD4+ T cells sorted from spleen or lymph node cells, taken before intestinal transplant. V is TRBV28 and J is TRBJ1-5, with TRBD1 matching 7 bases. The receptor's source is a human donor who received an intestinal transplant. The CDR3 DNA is TGTGCCAGCAGCCCACCCCCGACAGGGACCTATAGCAATCAGCCCCAGCATTTT. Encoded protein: CASSPPPTGTYSNQPQHF.